The 14 T cell receptor beta chains in this list originate from one sample, sequenced in a study of T cell responses to AZD1222 COVID-19 vaccine. Clones were read by immunoSEQ multiplex PCR, and TCRdb kept only the in-frame ones, dropping some. Of 140,000 to 150,000 clones detected, about nine tenths appear once; the ten largest clones hold over 13%. Sample: peripheral blood, taken on day 0 of AZD1222 vaccination. The receptor set was obtained from an adult in good health.

The DNA for the CDR3 is TGTGCCAGCAGTGACTTCTCTGGAAACACCATATATTTT. Translation gives CASSDFSGNTIYF. The chain carries TRBV2 and TRBJ1-3; D unclear. CDR1 and CDR2 from the germline V gene are SNHLY and FYNNEI. V lost 3 bases to trimming and J lost 0 bases, with 3 bases between them. CDR3 length equals 13 residues.

The chain carries TRBV28 and TRBJ1-2, with unresolved D. CDR3 size: 13 residues. V was trimmed by 8 bases and J by 8 bases, leaving 18 bases between them. CDR1 is MDHEN and CDR2 is SYDVKM in the germline V gene. The CDR3 loop is CASLPRLSSGYTF. The CDR3 region has the DNA TGTGCCAGCCTTCCTCGACTTAGTTCGGGCTACACCTTC.

This chain links TRBV28 with TRBJ1-1, with D uncertain. CDR1 MDHEN and CDR2 SYDVKM come from the germline V gene. Trimming stripped 8 bases from V and 1 base from J, with 17 bases between. The CDR3 is 15 residues long. CDR3 bases: TGTGCCAGCGGTTCCCTTTCTACGGCGAACACTGAAGCTTTCTTT. This codes for CASGSLSTANTEAFF.

J is TRBJ2-3 and V is TRBV7-3; D perhaps matches TRBD1 (5 bases). The V end was cut by 1 base, the J end by 0 bases, with 11 bases between. The germline gives CDR1 SGHTA, CDR2 FQGTGA. The CDR3 consists of 16 residues. The CDR3 coding sequence is TGTGCCAGCAGCTTAATCCCGCAGGGAAGCACAGATACGCAGTATTTT. Translation gives CASSLIPQGSTDTQYF.

The rearrangement links TRBV11-1 to TRBJ2-7, with TRBD2 matching 12 bases. This CDR3 has 15 residues. From germline, CDR1 is SGHAT and CDR2 FQDESV (reference sequence). The V gene end was trimmed by 1 base and the J gene end by 4 bases; junction bases not matched to a gene: 2. The CDR3 DNA reads as TGTGCCAGCAGCTTAGGGACTAGCGGGATTTACGAGCAGTACTTC. Translating gives CASSLGTSGIYEQYF. Full variable domain (missing parts from reference TRBV11-1 and TRBJ2-7): EAEVAQSPRYKITEKSQAVAFWCDPISGHATLYWYRQILGQGPELLVQFQDESVVDDSQLPKDRFSAERLKGVDSTLKIQPAELGDSAMYLCASSLGTSGIYEQYFGPGTRLTVT.

This chain connects TRBV25-1 to TRBJ1-3; D gene ambiguous. The germline gives CDR1 MGHDK, CDR2 SYGVNS. The CDR3 has 16 amino acids. V dropped 4 bases and J dropped 1 base, with 14 bases sitting between them. The CDR3 loop reads CASSGWLDESGNTIYF. The CDR3 region has the DNA TGTGCCAGCAGTGGGTGGTTGGACGAATCTGGAAACACCATATATTTT.

The chain employs TRBV6-1 and TRBJ2-2; D unresolved. Trimming stripped 2 bases from V and 1 base from J, with 5 bases between. Per the germline V gene, CDR1 is MNHNS and CDR2 is SASEGT. The CDR3 totals 14 residues. The CDR3 reads CASSEIRNTGELFF. The CDR3 nucleotides are TGTGCCAGCAGTGAAATCCGGAACACCGGGGAGCTGTTTTTT.

The J gene is TRBJ2-1, the V gene TRBV6-6; 7 nucleotides agree with TRBD2. The CDR3 covers 14 residues. In germline, CDR1 is MNHNY, CDR2 SVGAGI (reference sequence). Trimming at V came to 8 bases and at J to 6 bases, leaving 10 bases not matched to a gene. The CDR3 reads CASLGIAGTNEQFF. CDR3 DNA sequence: TGTGCCAGCTTGGGAATAGCGGGTACCAATGAGCAGTTCTTC.

The chain couples TRBV21-1 to TRBJ1-2; TRBD1 was called by the table and not checked on the DNA. TRBV21-1 is labeled a pseudogene. This CDR3 spans 13 amino acids. This CDR3 reads CASSKMERQGYTF. The CDR3 region has the DNA TGTGCCAGCAGCAAAATGGAGAGACAGGGTTATACCTTC.

This rearrangement joins TRBV5-1 to TRBJ2-7; TRBD2 might be the D (6 bases). CDR1 and CDR2 from the germline V gene are SGHRS and YFSETQ. The CDR3 has 15 residues. Trimming cost V 5 bases and J 2 bases, with 17 bases left between them. This CDR3 reads CASSSSKGRTYEQYF. CDR3 nucleotide sequence: TGCGCCAGCAGTTCCTCAAAGGGGAGGACCTACGAGCAGTACTTC.

J is TRBJ1-3 and V is TRBV18, with D uncertain. Germline-derived CDR1 and CDR2 are KGHSH and LQKENI. Trimming shortened V by 3 bases and J by 2 bases, and 14 bases separated the two germline ends. CDR3 length equals 16 residues. The CDR3 loop reads CASSPPLVAAGNTIYF. Here the CDR3 DNA reads TGTGCCAGCTCACCTCCCCTGGTAGCAGCTGGAAACACCATATATTTT. The complete variable domain, with remaining parts taken from reference TRBV18 and TRBJ1-3, reads NAGVMQNPRHLVRRRGQEARLRCSPMKGHSHVYWYRQLPEEGLKFMVYLQKENIIDESGMPKERFSAEFPKEGPSILRIQQVVRGDSAAYFCASSPPLVAAGNTIYFGEGSWLTVV.

The chain combines TRBV7-8 with TRBJ1-1; D call uncertain. Trimming removed 8 bases from V and 3 bases from J, with 7 bases in between. In germline, CDR1 is SGHVS, CDR2 FQNEAQ. This CDR3 has 11 residues. The chain's CDR3 is CASLADTEAFF. The CDR3 nucleotides read TGTGCCAGCCTAGCGGACACTGAAGCTTTCTTT.

The chain is built from TRBV4-3 and TRBJ2-7; D may correspond to TRBD1 or TRBD2 (6 bases each). The CDR3 length is 16 residues. V lost 5 bases and J 2 bases, leaving 19 bases between the germline ends. CDR1 and CDR2 from the germline V gene are LGHNA and YSLEER. CDR3 in amino acids: CASSFNTGGVTYEQYF. The CDR3 DNA reads as TGCGCCAGCAGCTTTAATACCGGGGGCGTCACCTACGAGCAGTACTTC.

CDR3 in DNA: TGTGCCAGCAGAGAGACTAGCGCAACTCCCGAGCAGTACTTC. Translation gives CASRETSATPEQYF. The J gene is TRBJ2-7, the V gene TRBV2; TRBD2 aligns across 8 bases. V was pared by 6 bases and J by 6 bases, with 10 bases of the junction left unmatched. The CDR3 runs 14 residues. Germline assignment: CDR1 SNHLY and CDR2 FYNNEI.